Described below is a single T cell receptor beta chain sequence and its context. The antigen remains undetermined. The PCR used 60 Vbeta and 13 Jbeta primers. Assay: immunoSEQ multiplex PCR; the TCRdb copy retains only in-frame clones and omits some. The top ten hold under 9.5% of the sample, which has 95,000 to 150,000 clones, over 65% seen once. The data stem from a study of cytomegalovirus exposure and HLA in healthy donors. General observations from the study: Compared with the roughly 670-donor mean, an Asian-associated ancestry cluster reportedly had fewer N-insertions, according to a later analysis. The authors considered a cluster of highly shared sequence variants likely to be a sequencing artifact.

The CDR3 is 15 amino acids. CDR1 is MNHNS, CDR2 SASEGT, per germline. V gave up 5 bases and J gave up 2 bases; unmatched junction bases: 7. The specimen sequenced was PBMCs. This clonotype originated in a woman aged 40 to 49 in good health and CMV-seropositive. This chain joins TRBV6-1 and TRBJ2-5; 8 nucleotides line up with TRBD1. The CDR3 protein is CASSQGAGTQETQYF. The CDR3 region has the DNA TGTGCCAGCAGTCAGGGGGCAGGCACGCAAGAGACCCAGTACTTC.